The rows below give T cell receptor beta chains drawn from one sample of a study of T cell responses to AZD1222 COVID-19 vaccine. Sequencing was performed with immunoSEQ multiplex PCR; in TCRdb, only in-frame clones are kept and a portion is missing. The sample has about 160,000 clones; about 91% are singletons. Source: peripheral blood, taken 28 days after the second AZD1222 dose. These receptors came from an adult who received the AZD1222 COVID-19 vaccine. The CDR3 runs from the conserved cysteine through the conserved F or W. D genes are given only for firm matches. A row's size may be missing; if present it is once, few, many or a size class.

>-|TRBJ2-2|TRBV7-3|-
CASEETLGAGELFF
TGTGCCAGCGAAGAAACATTGGGCGCCGGGGAGCTGTTTTTT
>-|TRBJ1-1|TRBV19|-
CASSLGPLNTNTEAFF
TGTGCCAGTAGTTTGGGGCCTCTTAATACGAACACTGAAGCTTTCTTT
>-|TRBJ1-1|TRBV5-1|-
CASSLLRGTEAFF
TGCGCCAGCAGCTTGTTACGGGGTACTGAAGCTTTCTTT
>-|TRBJ2-3|TRBV10-1|TRBD2
CASSESSTSGLPTDTQYF
TGCGCCAGCAGTGAGTCTTCTACTAGCGGGCTCCCCACAGATACGCAGTATTTT
>-|TRBJ1-1|TRBV12-3/TRBV12-4|-
CASSRGGTEAFF
TGTGCCAGCAGCCGAGGGGGCACTGAAGCTTTCTTT
>once|TRBJ1-6|TRBV5-4|TRBD1
CASSLGQGASPLHF
TGTGCCAGCAGCTTGGGACAGGGGGCATCACCCCTCCACTTT
>once|TRBJ2-7|TRBV14|-
CASSQWRDEQYF
TGTGCCAGCAGCCAGTGGCGAGACGAGCAGTACTTC
>-|TRBJ1-6|TRBV9|-
CASDRGAGSPLHF
TGTGCCAGCGATAGGGGGGCCGGTTCACCCCTCCACTTT
>-|TRBJ1-6|TRBV6-1|-
CASSEGNSPLHF
TGTGCCAGCAGTGAAGGGAATTCACCCCTCCACTTT
>-|TRBJ2-3|TRBV6-1|-
CASSEFYSSTDTQYF
TGTGCCAGCAGTGAATTCTACAGTTCCACAGATACGCAGTATTTT
>-|TRBJ1-1|TRBV5-8|-
CASSFKRYEAFF
TGTGCCAGCAGCTTTAAAAGATACGAAGCTTTCTTT
>-|TRBJ1-1|TRBV10-2|-
CASGPLGGNTEAFF
TGCGCCAGCGGCCCCCTGGGGGGGAACACTGAAGCTTTCTTT
>once|TRBJ1-5|TRBV21-1|-
CASSKSVGNGPRSSNQPQHF
TGTGCCAGCAGCAAATCGGTGGGGAATGGTCCTAGGTCAAGCAATCAGCCCCAGCATTTT
>-|TRBJ1-4|TRBV2|TRBD1
CASSGEQGALSEKLFF
TGTGCCAGCAGTGGAGAACAGGGGGCGCTGAGTGAAAAACTGTTTTTT
>-|TRBJ2-4|TRBV18|-
CASSPQQGFENIQYF
TGTGCCAGCTCACCACAACAGGGTTTCGAAAACATTCAGTACTTC
>-|TRBJ2-5|TRBV18|TRBD1
CASSRQGGGETQYF
TGTGCCAGCTCGAGACAGGGCGGCGGAGAGACCCAGTACTTC
>once|TRBJ1-1|TRBV10-1|TRBD1
CASTTDRGGRAFF
TGCGCCAGCACCACGGACAGGGGAGGTAGAGCTTTCTTT
>-|TRBJ1-4|TRBV30|-
CAWRNRAANEKLFF
TGTGCCTGGAGGAACAGGGCTGCTAATGAAAAACTGTTTTTT
>-|TRBJ1-5|TRBV3-1/TRBV3-2|TRBD1
CASSQGQGEWQPQHF
TGTGCCAGCAGCCAGGGACAGGGGGAATGGCAGCCCCAGCATTTT
>-|TRBJ1-2|TRBV5-4|-
CASSPGGLGVLTSGGYTF
TGTGCCAGCAGCCCGGGGGGCCTGGGGGTGTTAACGTCGGGTGGCTACACCTTC
>-|TRBJ1-2|TRBV6-5|-
CATPRANSNYGYTF
TGTGCCACCCCTCGGGCCAATTCTAACTATGGCTACACCTTC
>-|TRBJ1-5|TRBV4-1|-
CASSHLSGNQPQHF
TGCGCCAGCAGCCATCTAAGTGGCAATCAGCCCCAGCATTTT
>-|TRBJ2-1|TRBV7-9|-
CASSPRLDSEQFF
TGTGCCAGCAGCCCCCGACTGGATAGTGAGCAGTTCTTC
>-|TRBJ1-1|TRBV6-6|-
CASSYTVGFEAFF
TGTGCCAGCAGTTACACCGTAGGGTTTGAAGCTTTCTTT
>-|TRBJ2-7|TRBV9|-
CASSVDGVNHEQYF
TGTGCCAGCAGCGTAGACGGCGTCAACCACGAGCAGTACTTC
>-|TRBJ2-1|TRBV7-2|-
CASSLEGVYNEQFF
TGTGCCAGCAGCTTAGAAGGGGTCTACAATGAGCAGTTCTTC
>-|TRBJ2-1|TRBV9|TRBD2
CASSVVPSGGGYEQFF
TGTGCCAGCAGCGTAGTCCCTAGCGGGGGCGGTTATGAGCAGTTCTTC
>once|TRBJ1-1|TRBV15|-
CATSRDVRDYAFF
TGTGCCACCAGCAGAGATGTAAGGGATTATGCTTTCTTT
>-|TRBJ2-7|TRBV6-2/TRBV6-3|TRBD1
CASSTSGTGTYEQYF
TGTGCCAGCAGTACCTCCGGGACAGGTACCTACGAGCAGTACTTC
>-|TRBJ1-2|TRBV27|-
CASSLLGNHGYTF
TGTGCCAGCAGTTTATTGGGGAATCATGGCTACACCTTC
>-|TRBJ1-1|TRBV5-4|-
CAISEDSAEAFF
TGTGCCATCTCAGAGGATTCCGCTGAAGCTTTCTTT
>-|TRBJ1-5|TRBV4-2|TRBD1
CASSPTGVNQPQHF
TGTGCCAGCAGCCCGACAGGGGTCAATCAGCCCCAGCATTTT
>-|TRBJ2-3|TRBV5-1|TRBD2
CASSLRGSGGAADTQYF
TGCGCCAGCAGCTTGCGAGGTAGCGGGGGGGCCGCAGATACGCAGTATTTT
>-|TRBJ2-1|TRBV19|-
CASSQGYSYNEQFF
TGTGCCAGTAGTCAGGGGTACTCCTACAATGAGCAGTTCTTC
>-|TRBJ2-1|TRBV19|-
CASSMSSYNEQFF
TGTGCCAGTAGTATGTCCTCCTACAATGAGCAGTTCTTC
>-|TRBJ2-3|TRBV15|TRBD1
CATSSRDRLTDTQYF
TGTGCCACCAGCAGTCGGGACAGACTCACAGATACGCAGTATTTT
>-|TRBJ2-3|TRBV9|TRBD2
CASSVSTSGSTDTQYF
TGTGCCAGCAGCGTATCAACTAGCGGGAGCACAGATACGCAGTATTTT
>-|TRBJ1-3|TRBV3-1/TRBV3-2|-
CASSQDWGSGNTIYF
TGTGCCAGCAGCCAAGATTGGGGGAGTGGAAACACCATATATTTT
>-|TRBJ2-5|TRBV11-1|-
CASSFGSYPQETQYF
TGTGCCAGCAGCTTCGGCAGCTATCCTCAAGAGACCCAGTACTTC
>once|TRBJ1-4|TRBV10-3|-
CATRPPGGKLFF
TGTGCCACAAGGCCCCCGGGGGGAAAACTGTTTTTT
>-|TRBJ1-5|TRBV12-3/TRBV12-4|-
CASSLLYQPQHF
TGTGCCAGCAGCTTACTGTATCAGCCCCAGCATTTT
>-|TRBJ2-3|TRBV10-3|-
CAISDGDTQYF
TGTGCCATCAGTGATGGAGATACGCAGTATTTT